Included here is one TCR beta chain sequence, with context. Its antigen remains unknown. Trimming pared 2 bases from V and 0 bases from J, leaving 8 bases between. Germline values: CDR1 SGDLS, CDR2 YYNGEE. The CDR3 spans 14 residues. This specimen comes from a study of OX40 agonist ivuxolimab in advanced cancers. Study background: Ivuxolimab is an agonistic anti-OX40 (CD134) antibody, and patients were treated with it. Partial responses, seen in three patients, involved one hepatocellular carcinoma and two cutaneous melanomas. Points from the study as a whole: Averaging showed that CD8+ T cells had more expanded clones than CD4+ did. With doses of 0.1 to 3.0 mg/kg, CD4+ and CD8+ blood T cells had undergone clonal expansion by week 6.

Assay used: immunoSEQ multiplex PCR; TCRdb lists only in-frame clones, some missing. Of 50,000 to 65,000 clones detected, under 95% appear once; the ten largest clones hold 7.5% to 9.5%. This chain uses TRBV9 with TRBJ2-5; perhaps TRBD2 as D (5 bases). The clonotype originates from an adult with an advanced solid tumor such as melanoma, head and neck, liver or kidney cancer. The sequenced sample was CD4+ or CD8+ T cells sorted from blood, obtained in a trial of the OX40 agonist ivuxolimab. In nucleotides, the CDR3 is TGTGCCAGCAGCGTGGACGGGAACCAAGAGACCCAGTACTTC. It codes for CASSVDGNQETQYF. The full variable domain, its missing parts supplied by reference TRBV9 and TRBJ2-5, is DSGVTQTPKHLITATGQRVTLRCSPRSGDLSVYWYQQSLDQGLQFLIQYYNGEERAKGNILERFSAQQFPDLHSELNLSSLELGDSALYFCASSVDGNQETQYFGPGTRLLVL.